This entry concerns a single T cell receptor (beta chain). Its antigen is unidentified. The data stem from a study of CD8+ T cells in alopecia areata. Across the study: In an open-label trial, patients got 5 to 10 mg tofacitinib twice daily. Notes on the study in general: Lesional scalp displayed greater clonality than normal scalp, most notably in alopecia totalis/universalis.

Trimming at V came to 3 bases and at J to 5 bases, leaving 10 bases not matched to a gene. This CDR3 has 15 residues. CDR1 is MNHNY and CDR2 is SVGAGI in the germline V gene (reference sequence). The sequencing template was cDNA reverse transcribed from extracted RNA. Measured with immunoSEQ multiplex PCR; TCRdb has only the in-frame clones, and not every one. The table includes 150,000 or so clones, over 70% detected once. This clonotype originated in a human donor with alopecia areata. Sequenced material: CD8+ T cells sorted from blood, taken at week 0. The rearrangement uses TRBV6-6 and TRBJ2-7, with TRBD2 identical over 7 bases. The CDR3 sequence: CASSYYPGRGDEQYF. Here the CDR3 DNA reads TGTGCCAGCAGTTATTACCCAGGGAGGGGAGACGAGCAGTACTTC.